This is a list of T cell receptor beta chains from one sample in a study of blood T cell repertoires in COVID-19. Profiled with immunoSEQ multiplex PCR; TCRdb holds only in-frame clones, not every one. The sample comprises about 99,000 clones, roughly 90% of which are singletons, and 3% to 4.5% rests with the top ten. The sequencing sample was made of peripheral blood. The receptor set was obtained from a woman in her sixties or seventies with acute or convalescent COVID-19. Each CDR3 is given without its conserved first and last residue.

v_gene	j_gene	CDR3aa
TRBV19	TRBJ1-5	ASSIGPLWTASNQPQH
TRBV6-5	TRBJ2-1	ASRYLGGQYNEQF
TRBV12-5	TRBJ2-5	ASGPGLAGVGETQY
TRBV29-1	TRBJ2-1	SVVLFERVAGNEQF
TRBV5-4	TRBJ1-3	ASSPQGSGNTIY
TRBV18	TRBJ1-1	ASSQLGLNMNTEAF
TRBV7-6	TRBJ1-2	ASSYPGTGVTGYT
TRBV13	TRBJ2-1	ASSPGQAYEQF
TRBV7-8	TRBJ2-1	ASRPGLGGNEQF
TRBV3-1/TRBV3-2	TRBJ1-2	ASSQVRGGDGYT
TRBV30	TRBJ2-1	AWSVGGSSSNEQF
TRBV6-5	TRBJ2-5	ASSVRVLLGETQY
TRBV5-1	TRBJ1-3	ASSLRGQGPGNTIY
TRBV18	TRBJ2-3	ASSPRDSRGTDTQY
TRBV3-1/TRBV3-2	TRBJ2-7	ASSHTGTGGDEQY
TRBV9	TRBJ2-7	ASSVSPRTSGYEQY
TRBV29-1	TRBJ2-2	SVGTSGSFAGELF
TRBV6-1	TRBJ2-5	ASSERAGPETQY